Listed below are T cell receptor beta chains from one sample, sequenced in a study of blood T cell repertoires in COVID-19. TCRdb keeps only in-frame clones here, not all; method: immunoSEQ multiplex PCR. The repertoire has roughly 100,000 clones, more than 75% of them found once; the top ten carry more than 14%. Sequencing input: peripheral blood. Receptor source: a man aged 45 to 65 with acute or convalescent COVID-19. Both conserved end residues are part of each CDR3. Each record gives: D gene, clone size, J gene, V gene, CDR3 DNA, CDR3 protein. D genes are given only for firm matches. Clone size appears in some rows only: once, few, many, or a class for an expanded clone.

d_gene: TRBD1
abundance: NA
j_gene: TRBJ2-7
v_gene: TRBV28
CDR3nt: TGTGCCAGCAGTAGACAGGGGTTCGGCTACGAGCAGTACTTC
CDR3aa: CASSRQGFGYEQYF

d_gene: NA
abundance: NA
j_gene: TRBJ2-5
v_gene: TRBV11-1
CDR3nt: TGTGCCAGCAGCCCGGACAGAGAAGAGACCCAGTACTTC
CDR3aa: CASSPDREETQYF

d_gene: TRBD1
abundance: NA
j_gene: TRBJ1-5
v_gene: TRBV19
CDR3nt: TGTGCCAGTATGGGGGGGACAGGGGGCGTGAATCAGCCCCAGCATTTT
CDR3aa: CASMGGTGGVNQPQHF

d_gene: NA
abundance: NA
j_gene: TRBJ1-2
v_gene: TRBV5-1
CDR3nt: TGCGCCAGCAGCTTCGACAGTTATACCTATGGCTACACCTTC
CDR3aa: CASSFDSYTYGYTF

d_gene: NA
abundance: NA
j_gene: TRBJ1-5
v_gene: TRBV11-3
CDR3nt: TGTGCCAGCAGCTTAGGCGGGTCCAATCAGCCCCAGCATTTT
CDR3aa: CASSLGGSNQPQHF

d_gene: TRBD1
abundance: NA
j_gene: TRBJ1-5
v_gene: TRBV2
CDR3nt: TGTGCCAGCAGTTCCGGGACAGGGGGCATTCAGCCCCAGCATTTT
CDR3aa: CASSSGTGGIQPQHF

d_gene: NA
abundance: NA
j_gene: TRBJ1-1
v_gene: TRBV27
CDR3nt: TGTGCCAGCAGTTCGGCGGGCCGGGGAGCTTTCTTT
CDR3aa: CASSSAGRGAFF

d_gene: NA
abundance: NA
j_gene: TRBJ2-2
v_gene: TRBV19
CDR3nt: TGTGCCAGTAGTATAGTTCCCCGCCGAGCCACCGGGGAGCTGTTTTTT
CDR3aa: CASSIVPRRATGELFF

d_gene: NA
abundance: NA
j_gene: TRBJ1-1
v_gene: TRBV27
CDR3nt: TGTGCCAGCAGTTTTTTCGGGAACGGGAACACTGAAGCTTTCTTT
CDR3aa: CASSFFGNGNTEAFF

d_gene: NA
abundance: NA
j_gene: TRBJ1-1
v_gene: TRBV6-6
CDR3nt: TGTGCCAGCAGTTACTCGGGTGTAGGGGGGGGCACTGAAGCTTTCTTT
CDR3aa: CASSYSGVGGGTEAFF

d_gene: NA
abundance: NA
j_gene: TRBJ2-5
v_gene: TRBV7-2
CDR3nt: TGTGCCAGCAGCCCTCCGGGCACCACCCAGGGGACCCAGTACTTC
CDR3aa: CASSPPGTTQGTQYF

d_gene: TRBD2
abundance: NA
j_gene: TRBJ2-3
v_gene: TRBV11-3
CDR3nt: TGTGCCAGCAGCTTAGAACTCGGGCTAGCGGGTCTCACAGATACGCAGTATTTT
CDR3aa: CASSLELGLAGLTDTQYF

d_gene: NA
abundance: NA
j_gene: TRBJ1-5
v_gene: TRBV10-3
CDR3nt: TGTGCCATCAGTGAAGCGGGGAGTACTCAGCCCCAGCATTTT
CDR3aa: CAISEAGSTQPQHF

d_gene: NA
abundance: NA
j_gene: TRBJ1-2
v_gene: TRBV12-3/TRBV12-4
CDR3nt: TGTGCCAGCAGTTACGGGTACGACTATGGCTACACCTTC
CDR3aa: CASSYGYDYGYTF

d_gene: NA
abundance: NA
j_gene: TRBJ1-6
v_gene: TRBV28
CDR3nt: TGTGCCAGCAGTTCTCTCAGTGTTTCACCCCTCCACTTT
CDR3aa: CASSSLSVSPLHF

d_gene: TRBD2
abundance: NA
j_gene: TRBJ2-7
v_gene: TRBV5-4
CDR3nt: TGTGCCAGCAGCTTGGAAGGAGCGGGAGTCTACGAGCAGTACTTC
CDR3aa: CASSLEGAGVYEQYF

d_gene: TRBD1
abundance: NA
j_gene: TRBJ2-1
v_gene: TRBV19
CDR3nt: TGTGCCAGTAGTACCACCGGGACAGGGACCTACAATGAGCAGTTCTTC
CDR3aa: CASSTTGTGTYNEQFF

d_gene: NA
abundance: NA
j_gene: TRBJ2-6
v_gene: TRBV11-2
CDR3nt: TGTGCCAGCAGCTTTAGTACTTCTGGGGCCAACGTCCTGACTTTC
CDR3aa: CASSFSTSGANVLTF

d_gene: NA
abundance: few
j_gene: TRBJ1-5
v_gene: TRBV6-1
CDR3nt: TGTGCCAGCAGTGCCACCGGGGGGGGGCGTCGTAGCAATCAGCCCCAGCATTTT
CDR3aa: CASSATGGGRRSNQPQHF

d_gene: TRBD2
abundance: NA
j_gene: TRBJ2-1
v_gene: TRBV7-9
CDR3nt: TGTGCCAGCAGCCCCCTTTTACGCGGGAGGGTCTACAATGAGCAGTTCTTC
CDR3aa: CASSPLLRGRVYNEQFF

d_gene: TRBD2
abundance: NA
j_gene: TRBJ2-7
v_gene: TRBV2
CDR3nt: TGTGCCAGCACCGGACTAGCGGAATACGAGCAGTACTTC
CDR3aa: CASTGLAEYEQYF

d_gene: NA
abundance: many
j_gene: TRBJ1-5
v_gene: TRBV12-3/TRBV12-4
CDR3nt: TGTGCCAGCAGTCCCGGACTGAGAGTGCCCCAGCATTTT
CDR3aa: CASSPGLRVPQHF

d_gene: TRBD1
abundance: NA
j_gene: TRBJ1-1
v_gene: TRBV15
CDR3nt: TGTGCCACCAGCAGAGCTTTAACAGGGGGCACTGAAGCTTTCTTT
CDR3aa: CATSRALTGGTEAFF

d_gene: TRBD1
abundance: NA
j_gene: TRBJ2-1
v_gene: TRBV15
CDR3nt: TGTGCCACCAGCAGAGATATAACAGGGGTGGGCAATGAGCAGTTCTTC
CDR3aa: CATSRDITGVGNEQFF

d_gene: NA
abundance: NA
j_gene: TRBJ1-2
v_gene: TRBV21-1
CDR3nt: TGTGCCAGCAGCAAAGCAGGTGCCGGGGGAGTGAACTATGGCTACACCTTC
CDR3aa: CASSKAGAGGVNYGYTF

d_gene: NA
abundance: few
j_gene: TRBJ2-1
v_gene: TRBV5-5
CDR3nt: TGTGCCAGCAGCTTGGGAGGGCGTTACAATGAGCAGTTCTTC
CDR3aa: CASSLGGRYNEQFF

d_gene: NA
abundance: NA
j_gene: TRBJ1-2
v_gene: TRBV10-3
CDR3nt: TGTGCCATCAGTGATAACAACAACTATGGCTACACCTTC
CDR3aa: CAISDNNNYGYTF

d_gene: TRBD1
abundance: NA
j_gene: TRBJ1-4
v_gene: TRBV5-1
CDR3nt: TGCGCCAGCAGCTTGGGACAGGGACTTGAAAAACTGTTTTTT
CDR3aa: CASSLGQGLEKLFF

d_gene: NA
abundance: NA
j_gene: TRBJ1-5
v_gene: TRBV5-6
CDR3nt: TGTGCCAGCACCCAGGGGAATCAGCCCCAGCATTTT
CDR3aa: CASTQGNQPQHF

d_gene: NA
abundance: few
j_gene: TRBJ1-2
v_gene: TRBV10-1
CDR3nt: TGCGCCAGCAGCGATTCACTGAACTATGGCTACACCTTC
CDR3aa: CASSDSLNYGYTF

d_gene: NA
abundance: NA
j_gene: TRBJ2-7
v_gene: TRBV4-1
CDR3nt: TGCGCCAGCAGCCAAGGGGAGATGGGCTACGAGCAGTACTTC
CDR3aa: CASSQGEMGYEQYF

d_gene: NA
abundance: NA
j_gene: TRBJ1-1
v_gene: TRBV19
CDR3nt: TGTGCCAGTACAGTGACACATTTCTTT
CDR3aa: CASTVTHFF

d_gene: NA
abundance: NA
j_gene: TRBJ2-5
v_gene: TRBV2
CDR3nt: TGTGCCAGCAGTGACCCAGCCCACGGGGTAAAGGGTAGGACCCAGTACTTC
CDR3aa: CASSDPAHGVKGRTQYF

d_gene: TRBD1
abundance: many
j_gene: TRBJ1-5
v_gene: TRBV19
CDR3nt: TGTGCCAGTAGTATAACAGGGGGCTTTCAGCCCCAGCATTTT
CDR3aa: CASSITGGFQPQHF

d_gene: TRBD2
abundance: NA
j_gene: TRBJ2-1
v_gene: TRBV11-1
CDR3nt: TGTGCCAGCAGCCCTAGCGGGAGGGCCGTGGATGAGCAGTTCTTC
CDR3aa: CASSPSGRAVDEQFF

d_gene: TRBD1
abundance: once
j_gene: TRBJ2-3
v_gene: TRBV19
CDR3nt: TGTGCCAGTAAGACAGGGACCGGGGCAGATACGCAGTATTTT
CDR3aa: CASKTGTGADTQYF

d_gene: NA
abundance: few
j_gene: TRBJ2-2
v_gene: TRBV24-1
CDR3nt: TGTGCCACCAGTGATCCCGTTCCCAAAAAAATGGGGCAGGTGAAGGGGACCGGGGAGCTGTTTTTT
CDR3aa: CATSDPVPKKMGQVKGTGELFF

d_gene: NA
abundance: NA
j_gene: TRBJ2-2
v_gene: TRBV29-1
CDR3nt: TGCAGCGTCGCCGGAACTACCTTGACGAACACCGGGGAGCTGTTTTTT
CDR3aa: CSVAGTTLTNTGELFF

d_gene: NA
abundance: few
j_gene: TRBJ2-7
v_gene: TRBV29-1
CDR3nt: TGCAGCGCTGCGGACAGTTACTACGAGCAGTACTTC
CDR3aa: CSAADSYYEQYF

d_gene: NA
abundance: NA
j_gene: TRBJ1-2
v_gene: TRBV28
CDR3nt: TGTGCCAGCAGCCAACCAGGGTTGGGGTACACCTTC
CDR3aa: CASSQPGLGYTF

d_gene: NA
abundance: NA
j_gene: TRBJ1-1
v_gene: TRBV5-1
CDR3nt: TGCGCCAGCAGCTGGAGGGTCGGAGAGAACACTGAAGCTTTCTTT
CDR3aa: CASSWRVGENTEAFF

d_gene: NA
abundance: few
j_gene: TRBJ2-7
v_gene: TRBV28
CDR3nt: TGTGCCAGCAGTTTGCGGTACTACGAGCAGTACTTC
CDR3aa: CASSLRYYEQYF

d_gene: NA
abundance: NA
j_gene: TRBJ1-3
v_gene: TRBV2
CDR3nt: TGTGCCAGCAGCCTCGTACAGGACCTTTCTGGAAACACCATATATTTT
CDR3aa: CASSLVQDLSGNTIYF

d_gene: NA
abundance: NA
j_gene: TRBJ2-5
v_gene: TRBV4-1
CDR3nt: TGCGCCAGCATGAGCCAGGGGTCCGGGGAGACCCAGTACTTC
CDR3aa: CASMSQGSGETQYF

d_gene: TRBD2
abundance: NA
j_gene: TRBJ2-3
v_gene: TRBV6-1
CDR3nt: TGTGCCAGCAGTGAAGGCGGGAGAGGTGCAGATACGCAGTATTTT
CDR3aa: CASSEGGRGADTQYF

d_gene: TRBD2
abundance: NA
j_gene: TRBJ2-5
v_gene: TRBV3-1/TRBV3-2
CDR3nt: TGTGCCAGCAGCCAAGAGGCTAGCGGGACCCAGTACTTC
CDR3aa: CASSQEASGTQYF

d_gene: TRBD1
abundance: NA
j_gene: TRBJ2-7
v_gene: TRBV30
CDR3nt: TGTGCCTGGGGGACAGGGTACGAGCAGTACTTC
CDR3aa: CAWGTGYEQYF

d_gene: TRBD1
abundance: NA
j_gene: TRBJ1-4
v_gene: TRBV6-5
CDR3nt: TGTGCCAGCAGGGGACAGGGAGGTGGTGAAAAACTGTTTTTT
CDR3aa: CASRGQGGGEKLFF